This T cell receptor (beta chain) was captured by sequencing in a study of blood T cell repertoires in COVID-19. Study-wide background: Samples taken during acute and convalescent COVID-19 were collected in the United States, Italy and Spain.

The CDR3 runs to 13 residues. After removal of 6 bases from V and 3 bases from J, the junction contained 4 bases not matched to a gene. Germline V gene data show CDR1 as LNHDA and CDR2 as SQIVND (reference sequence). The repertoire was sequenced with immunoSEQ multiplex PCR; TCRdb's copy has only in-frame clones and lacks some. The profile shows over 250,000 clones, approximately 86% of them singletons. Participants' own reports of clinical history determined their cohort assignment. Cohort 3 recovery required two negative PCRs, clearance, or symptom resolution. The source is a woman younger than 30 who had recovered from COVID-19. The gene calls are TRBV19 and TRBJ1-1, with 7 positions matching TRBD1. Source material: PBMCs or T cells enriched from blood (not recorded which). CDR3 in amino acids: CASSNTGDTEAFF. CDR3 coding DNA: TGTGCCAGTAGCAATACAGGGGACACTGAAGCTTTCTTT.